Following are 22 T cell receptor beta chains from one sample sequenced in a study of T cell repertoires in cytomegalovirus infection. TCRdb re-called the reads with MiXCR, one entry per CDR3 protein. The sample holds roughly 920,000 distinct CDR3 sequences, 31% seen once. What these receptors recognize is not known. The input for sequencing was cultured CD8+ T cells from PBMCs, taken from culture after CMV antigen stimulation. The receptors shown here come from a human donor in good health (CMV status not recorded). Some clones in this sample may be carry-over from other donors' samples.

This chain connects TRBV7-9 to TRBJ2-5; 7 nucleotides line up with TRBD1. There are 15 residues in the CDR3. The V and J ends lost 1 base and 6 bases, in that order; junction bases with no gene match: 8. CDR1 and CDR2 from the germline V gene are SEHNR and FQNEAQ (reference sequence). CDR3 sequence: CASSLGDSARKTQYF. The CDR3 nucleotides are TGTGCCAGCAGCTTAGGGGACAGCGCTCGAAAGACCCAGTACTTC.

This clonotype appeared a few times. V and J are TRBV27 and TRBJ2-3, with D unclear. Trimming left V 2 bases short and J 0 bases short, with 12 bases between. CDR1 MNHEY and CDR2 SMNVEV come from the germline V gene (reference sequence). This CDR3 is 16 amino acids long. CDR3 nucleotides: TGTGCCAGCAGTTTAGTTCGCCAGTTAAGCACAGATACGCAGTATTTT. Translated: CASSLVRQLSTDTQYF.

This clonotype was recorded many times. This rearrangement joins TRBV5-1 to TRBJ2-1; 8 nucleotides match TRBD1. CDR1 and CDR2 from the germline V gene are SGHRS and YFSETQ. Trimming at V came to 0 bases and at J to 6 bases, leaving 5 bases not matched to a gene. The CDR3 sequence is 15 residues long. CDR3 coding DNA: TGCGCCAGCAGCTTGGGGACAGGGTGGATCAATGAGCAGTTCTTC. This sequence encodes CASSLGTGWINEQFF.

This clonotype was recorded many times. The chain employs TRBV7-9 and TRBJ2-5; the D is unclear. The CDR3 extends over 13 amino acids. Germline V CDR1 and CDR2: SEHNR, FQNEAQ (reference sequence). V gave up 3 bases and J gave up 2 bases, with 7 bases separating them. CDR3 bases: TGTGCCAGCAGCTTTATTATGCAAGAGACCCAGTACTTC. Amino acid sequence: CASSFIMQETQYF.

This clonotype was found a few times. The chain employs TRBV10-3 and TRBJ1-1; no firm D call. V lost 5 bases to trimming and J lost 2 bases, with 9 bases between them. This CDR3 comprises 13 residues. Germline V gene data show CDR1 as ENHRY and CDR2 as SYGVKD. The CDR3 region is CAISTPANTEAFF. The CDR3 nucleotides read TGTGCCATCAGTACCCCAGCAAACACTGAAGCTTTCTTT.

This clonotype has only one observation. The CDR3 region is CASSLRGGYRETQYF. CDR3 nucleotides: TGTGCCAGCAGCTTAAGGGGGGGCTATCGAGAGACCCAGTACTTC. The genes are TRBV7-9 and TRBJ2-5, with D possibly matching TRBD2 (7 bases). There are 15 residues in the CDR3. The V end was cut by 2 bases, the J end by 4 bases, with 14 bases between. Germline CDR1 SEHNR, CDR2 FQNEAQ (reference sequence). Supplemented by reference TRBV7-9 and TRBJ2-5, the full variable domain reads DTGVSQNPRHKITKRGQNVTFRCDPISEHNRLYWYRQTLGQGPEFLTYFQNEAQLEKSRLLSDRFSAERPKGSFSTLEIQRTEQGDSAMYLCASSLRGGYRETQYFGPGTRLLVL.

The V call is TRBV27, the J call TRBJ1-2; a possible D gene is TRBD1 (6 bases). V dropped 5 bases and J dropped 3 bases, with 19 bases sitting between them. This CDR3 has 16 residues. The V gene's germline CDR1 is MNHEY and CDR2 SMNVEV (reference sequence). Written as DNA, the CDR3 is TGTGCCAGCAGTCCGAACCTTTTCACAGGGTACTATGGCTACACCTTC. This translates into CASSPNLFTGYYGYTF.

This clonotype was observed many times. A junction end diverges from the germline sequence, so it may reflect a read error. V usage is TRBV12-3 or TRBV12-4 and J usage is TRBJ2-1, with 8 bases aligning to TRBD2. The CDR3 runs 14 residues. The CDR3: CASSIAGSYNEQFF. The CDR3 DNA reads TGTGCCAGCAGTATAGCGGGGAGCTACAATGAGCAGTTCTTC.

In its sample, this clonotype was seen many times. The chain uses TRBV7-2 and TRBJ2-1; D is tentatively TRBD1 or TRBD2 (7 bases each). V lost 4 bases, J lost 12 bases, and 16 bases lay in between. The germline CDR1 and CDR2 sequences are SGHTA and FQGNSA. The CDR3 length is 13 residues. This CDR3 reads CASSSGGEGWQFF. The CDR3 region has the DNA TGTGCCAGCAGCTCAGGGGGGGAAGGATGGCAGTTCTTC.

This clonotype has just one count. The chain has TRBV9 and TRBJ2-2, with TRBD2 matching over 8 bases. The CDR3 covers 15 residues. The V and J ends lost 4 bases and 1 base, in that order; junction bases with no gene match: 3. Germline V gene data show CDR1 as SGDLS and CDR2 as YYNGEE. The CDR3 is CASSKSGGNTGELFF. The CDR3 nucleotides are TGTGCCAGCAGCAAAAGCGGGGGGAACACCGGGGAGCTGTTTTTT.

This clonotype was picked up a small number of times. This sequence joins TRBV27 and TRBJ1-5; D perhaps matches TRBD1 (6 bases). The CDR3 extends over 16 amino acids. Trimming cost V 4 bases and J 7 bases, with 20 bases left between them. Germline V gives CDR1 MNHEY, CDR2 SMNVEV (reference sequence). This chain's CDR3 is CASSSRQEAIGQPQHF. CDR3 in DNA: TGTGCCAGCAGTTCCAGACAGGAGGCTATCGGACAGCCCCAGCATTTT.

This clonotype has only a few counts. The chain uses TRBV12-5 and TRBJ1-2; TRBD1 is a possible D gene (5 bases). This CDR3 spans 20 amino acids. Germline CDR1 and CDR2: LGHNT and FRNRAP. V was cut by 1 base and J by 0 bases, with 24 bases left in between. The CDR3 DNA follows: TGTGCTAGTGGTTTGGAAAAACTAATCCGGGAGGACAAGCCTAACTATGGCTACACCTTC. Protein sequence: CASGLEKLIREDKPNYGYTF. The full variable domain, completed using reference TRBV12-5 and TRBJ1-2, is DARVTQTPRHKVTEMGQEVTMRCQPILGHNTVFWYRQTMMQGLELLAYFRNRAPLDDSGMPKDRFSAEMPDATLATLKIQPSEPRDSAVYFCASGLEKLIREDKPNYGYTFGSGTRLTVV.

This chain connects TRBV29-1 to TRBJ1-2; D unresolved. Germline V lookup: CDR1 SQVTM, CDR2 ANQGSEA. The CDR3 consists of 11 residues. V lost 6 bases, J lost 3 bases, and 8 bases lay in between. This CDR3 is CSVLQDYGYTF. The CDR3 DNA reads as TGCAGCGTGCTCCAGGACTATGGCTACACCTTC. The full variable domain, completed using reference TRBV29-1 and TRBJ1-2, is SAVISQKPSRDICQRGTSLTIQCQVDSQVTMMFWYRQQPGQSLTLIATANQGSEATYESGFVIDKFPISRPNLTFSTLTVSNMSPEDSSIYLCSVLQDYGYTFGSGTRLTVV.

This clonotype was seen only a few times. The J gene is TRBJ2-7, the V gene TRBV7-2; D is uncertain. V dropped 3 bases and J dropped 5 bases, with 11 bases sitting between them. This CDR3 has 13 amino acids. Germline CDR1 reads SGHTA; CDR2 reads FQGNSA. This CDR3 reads CASSFGDGNEQYF. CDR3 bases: TGTGCCAGCAGCTTCGGTGATGGAAACGAGCAGTACTTC.

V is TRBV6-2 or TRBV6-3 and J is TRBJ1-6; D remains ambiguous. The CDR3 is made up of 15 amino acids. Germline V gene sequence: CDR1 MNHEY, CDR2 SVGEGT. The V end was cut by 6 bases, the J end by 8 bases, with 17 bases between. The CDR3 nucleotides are TGTGCCAGCAGCCCCCTCGGGCCAGGCCATTCACCCCTCCACTTT. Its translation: CASSPLGPGHSPLHF.

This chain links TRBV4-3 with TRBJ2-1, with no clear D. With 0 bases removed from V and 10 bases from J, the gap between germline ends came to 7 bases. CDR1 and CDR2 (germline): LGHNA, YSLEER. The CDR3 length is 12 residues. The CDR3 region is CASSQDRREQFF. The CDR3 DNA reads TGCGCCAGCAGCCAAGATAGAAGGGAGCAGTTCTTC.

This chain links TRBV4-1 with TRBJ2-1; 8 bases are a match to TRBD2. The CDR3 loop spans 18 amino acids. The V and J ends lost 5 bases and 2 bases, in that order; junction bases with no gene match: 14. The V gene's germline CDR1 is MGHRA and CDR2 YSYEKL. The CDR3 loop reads CASSFLQGLEMAYNEQFF. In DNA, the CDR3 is TGCGCCAGCAGCTTTCTTCAGGGACTAGAAATGGCCTACAATGAGCAGTTCTTC.

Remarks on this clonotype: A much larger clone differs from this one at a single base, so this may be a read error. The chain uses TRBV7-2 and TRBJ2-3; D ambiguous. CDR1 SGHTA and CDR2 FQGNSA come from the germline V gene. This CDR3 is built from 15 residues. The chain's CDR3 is CVSSLNGPSTDTQYF. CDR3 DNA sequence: TGTGTCAGCAGCTTAAACGGTCCTAGCACAGATACGCAGTATTTT.

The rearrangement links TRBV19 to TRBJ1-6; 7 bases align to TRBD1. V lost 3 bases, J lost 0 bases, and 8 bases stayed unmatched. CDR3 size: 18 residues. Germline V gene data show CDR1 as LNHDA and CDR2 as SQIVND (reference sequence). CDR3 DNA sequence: TGTGCCAGTAGTATTTACGGGACAGAGAGCTCCTATAATTCACCCCTCCACTTT. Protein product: CASSIYGTESSYNSPLHF. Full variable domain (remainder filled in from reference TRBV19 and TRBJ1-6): DGGITQSPKYLFRKEGQNVTLSCEQNLNHDAMYWYRQDPGQGLRLIYYSQIVNDFQKGDIAEGYSVSREKKESFPLTVTSAQKNPTAFYLCASSIYGTESSYNSPLHFGNGTRLTVT.

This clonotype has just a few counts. CDR3 nucleotide sequence: TGTGCCAGCAGTGAAGCCGCCGGACACCAGAACACTGAAGCTTTCTTT. This translates into CASSEAAGHQNTEAFF. The gene calls are TRBV6-1 and TRBJ1-1; a possible D gene is TRBD1 (5 bases). V was cut by 0 bases and J by 1 base, with 12 bases left in between. The CDR3 contains 16 residues. The germline V gene has CDR1 MNHNS and CDR2 SASEGT.

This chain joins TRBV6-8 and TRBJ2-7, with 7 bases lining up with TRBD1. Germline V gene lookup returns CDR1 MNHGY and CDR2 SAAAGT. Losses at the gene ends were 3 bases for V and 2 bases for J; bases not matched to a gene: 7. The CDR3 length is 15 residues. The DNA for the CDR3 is TGTGCCAGCAGTTATGACAGGGCTTCCCCCTACGAGCAGTACTTC. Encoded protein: CASSYDRASPYEQYF.

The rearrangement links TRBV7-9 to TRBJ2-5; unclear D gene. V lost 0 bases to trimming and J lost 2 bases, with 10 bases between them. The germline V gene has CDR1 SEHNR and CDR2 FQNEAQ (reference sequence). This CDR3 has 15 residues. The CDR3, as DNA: TGTGCCAGCAGCTTAGCGAGCAGAACACAAGAGACCCAGTACTTC. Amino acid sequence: CASSLASRTQETQYF.